This T cell receptor beta chain was sequenced for a study of T cells in Graves' hyperthyroidism and ophthalmopathy (dated by TCRdb to about 2019). Concerning the study at large: Peripheral blood was sampled at the time of initial diagnosis, prior to any treatment. TCR V-J signatures able to tell the groups apart were searched for in a discovery cohort of approximately 95 patients, of whom over 40 had Graves' ophthalmopathy and 57 had stable Graves' hyperthyroidism. The paper describes TCR Vbeta CDR3 sequencing of roughly 130 peripheral blood samples, made up of roughly 45 ophthalmopathy patients, 70 to 75 hyperthyroidism patients and about 17 progressor patients. After sampling, hyperthyroidism patients received methimazole starting at 30 mg daily, and ophthalmopathy patients received high-dose intravenous methylprednisolone. For training and testing, the 80 to 100 patients in the discovery cohort were randomly divided in a 7:3 ratio. Prospective prediction of ophthalmopathy was tested in an independent validation cohort of approximately 19 hyperthyroidism patients and around 16 patients who later progressed to ophthalmopathy. Thyroid tissue and blood T-cell repertoires from six Graves' hyperthyroidism patients were also compared in the study.

General findings and caveats noted by the study authors: Most expanded thyroid clonotypes (frequency above 0.001) were also found in blood, which suggests that blood repertoires may mirror thyroid immune responses. No statistical method was used to set the sample size in advance, and investigators knew the group allocation. In validation, the model predicted progression to ophthalmopathy with approximately 71% sensitivity and less than 75% specificity, a median of approximately 6.7 months before onset. A model built on a 13 V-J signature distinguished ophthalmopathy from stable hyperthyroidism, reaching around 87% sensitivity and 81.08% specificity in cross-validation and 80%/75% in testing.

Taken from the germline V gene (reference sequence), the CDR1 and CDR2 loops are DFQATT and SNEGSKA. Reading from cysteine to phenylalanine, the CDR3 counts 12 amino acids. CDR3 DNA only is kept here, 36 bases in frame from base 1. To note about this clonotype: It has no known antigen specificity. The junction departs from the called germline gene at one end, perhaps through a read error.

Graves' hyperthyroidism was defined as stable when no progression to ophthalmopathy occurred over 18 months of follow-up. Hyperthyroidism patients were newly diagnosed, had a disease duration of under 2 months, and were aged 18 to 65 years. Exclusion was applied to patients with uncontrolled infections, other autoimmune diseases, pregnancy or lactation. Diagnoses relied on clinical symptoms, serum thyroxine and TRAb, thyroid ultrasound and orbital computed tomography. Ficoll-Paque density gradient centrifugation was used to isolate PBMCs from about 10 ml of fresh peripheral blood. Total RNA was extracted with Trizol reagent, and quality was checked on an Agilent 2100 Bioanalyzer. The TCR beta CDR3 regions were amplified from RNA transcripts. The TCR CDR3 was subjected to a first round of RT-PCR using the HTBI primer set and the Qiagen OneStep RT-PCR kit. Libraries were constructed in a second round of multiplex PCR, after which size selection and purification were performed. Libraries were sequenced paired-end with 100 bp reads on an Illumina HiSeq2000. In the paper's pipeline: Raw data were processed with SOAPnuke, discarding reads with adapters, uncalled bases, mean Phred below 15, or no exact constant-primer or identifier match. High-quality paired reads were merged with COPE v1.2.5, and unique nucleotide sequences were defined as clonotypes. MiTCR v1.1 was used to align the clonotypes against IMGT TRBV, TRBD and TRBJ reference segments. The analysis was restricted to V-J combinations with a frequency above 0.0001, which together covered approximately 99% of the repertoires. A TCS score was defined as the ratio of F50 (clonal expansion) to E x V (chaos), with BLOSUM62-based TCRdist applied between CDR3 peptides within each V-J. Welch's t-statistics and random forest reduced 500 to 550 V-J features to 13, which were used in a naive Bayes classifier (R e1071). The public reads were reprocessed in TCRdb via fastp at Q25 and MiXCR, keeping in-frame beta chains. Duplicate CDR3 protein sequences are folded into a single record with the most common DNA and genes. The V and J calls here are based on TCRdb, not the publication. Recorded for this sample are approximately 430,000 distinct CDR3 sequences; approximately 15% of them occurred a single time. The ten top clones hold roughly 8% of the sample.

The chain couples TRBV20-1 to TRBJ1-2; TRBD1 agrees with 8 junctional bases. The origin of this receptor is a woman younger than 30 with Graves' hyperthyroidism. Material for sequencing was blood. The CDR3: CGATGADYGYTF. The nucleotides are TGCGGTGCGACAGGGGCGGACTATGGCTACACCTTC.